This TCR beta chain was observed in a study of shared clonotypes between healthy human individuals (TCRdb year 2020). About the study as a whole: The cohort comprised a couple of women and a few men aged 18 to 49 years. For each donor, CD4 naive and CD4 memory were each run on three plates, CD8 naive on two plates, and CD8 memory on one plate. To estimate repertoire size and how much clonotypes are shared between individuals, the study performed deep sequencing of blood TCR repertoires from about five healthy adults. To increase sequencing depth and limit assay-specific biases, TCR repertoire library preparation and sequencing were carried out by different laboratories using diverse techniques. Leukapheresis yielded between about 0.94 and 10 billion PBMCs per donor.

Using the deep immunoSEQ assay, multiplex PCR amplified TCR CDR3 regions from genomic DNA. Extracted genomic DNA from each cell subset was distributed evenly across all wells of several immunoSEQ 96-well plates, and each plate was treated as a replicate. For sorted subsets, each replicate PCR was loaded with 150 to 250 ng genomic DNA, equivalent to approximately 27,000 T cell genomes. Purified libraries were quantified with a Qubit 3.0 fluorometer, sized on a Bioanalyzer 2100, and re-quantified with the KAPA Library Quantification kit. A separate single-read 150-cycle Illumina NextSeq 550 flow cell was used to sequence each immunoSEQ 96-well plate. The published analysis was carried out like this. Because the immunoSEQ output held only junctional sequences and lacked quality scores, the filtering could not match the filtering applied to full-length reads. To assign V/J genes and CDR3, sequences were annotated against IMGT germline references using PyIR, a Python wrapper for IgBLAST v1.9. Reads with weak V/J assignments (E-value above 1e-6), missing CDR3, stop codons, out-of-frame junctions, or ambiguous translated residues were removed. A V3J clonotype was defined by an identical inferred V gene, J gene, and CDR3 amino acid sequence. Percentage overlap between repertoires was calculated by dividing the number of shared unique clonotypes by the size of the smaller repertoire. Richness of each repertoire was evaluated using RTK rarefaction, the Chao1 estimator, and Recon v2.1 estimates of unobserved clonotypes. For all TCRbeta clonotypes obtained by the gDNA method from a few donors, generation probabilities were computed with OLGA. Drawn from immuneACCESS, this table holds only the in-frame rearrangements with V and J called that TCRdb kept. Clones are partly lost; checked studies trace under half to an unresolved V gene and leave the rest unexplained. D and trimming come from the DNA, and the V and J calls and clone size come from that table. For this sample the table gives approximately 1.4 million clones, of which 95% to 99% were detected only once. 0.45% of the sample is held by the ten biggest clonotypes.

CDR1 SQVTM and CDR2 ANQGSEA were looked up in the germline V gene. Cut back by 4 bases and 1 base, the V and J ends lie 14 bases apart. Its CDR3 holds 14 amino acids, cysteine through phenylalanine. Kept here is only the CDR3 DNA, which spans 42 bases and is read in frame from base 1. On the study overall, not on this receptor specifically: Even with the large sequencing depth, rarefaction of the sorted-subset datasets indicated that sequencing was incomplete. Across several donors, around 5% of naive CD4, more than 3% of naive CD8, 2.3% of memory CD4, and roughly 0.41% of memory CD8 clonotypes were shared. Larger estimated clonotype richness was generally found for naive subsets than for memory subsets. Because the study included a small number of donors, the genetic and exposure-history diversity represented was limited. Based on pairwise subsampling, the degree of clonotype sharing among donors was expected to be affected by sequencing depth. Sampling was limited to blood, and TCR repertoires in tissue likely differ from TCR repertoires in blood. Clonotypes shared by all four sorted-subset donors showed higher generation probabilities than non-shared clonotypes.

Healthy HIV-negative adults with no recently reported acute infections or vaccinations were included as donors. Every donor was a Caucasian adult living in Nashville, Tennessee, USA. Magnetic negative selection was used to enrich CD4+ T cells, after which naive cells were positively selected on CD45RA and the negative fraction became the memory subset. Blood was collected by leukapheresis, and PBMCs were isolated by Ficoll-Histopaque density gradient centrifugation and then cryopreserved in liquid nitrogen vapor phase. Purity and quantity of every magnetically sorted T cell population were checked by analytical flow cytometry. Genomic DNA was isolated from every sorted fraction and measured by UV absorbance on a Nanodrop 2000c. Regarding this clone: This receptor's antigen is unknown. Base qualities are missing; no much larger clone stands one base away.

The TCR originated in a man aged 25-45 years in good health. Sample: naive CD4+ T cells sorted from blood. The sample's cell subset or site label, in plain terms: CD45RA+ positively selected. The chain is encoded by TRBV29-1 joined to TRBJ2-7, with the D call tentatively TRBD1 or TRBD2, each fitting 5 bases. CDR3 protein: CSVGSGTDSYEQYF. The base sequence is TGCAGCGTTGGATCCGGGACGGATTCCTACGAGCAGTACTTC.